The 6 T cell receptor beta chains reported below all come from one sample, sequenced in a study of human T cells and chemical hapten exposure. Each CDR3 protein is one row after TCRdb ran MiXCR on the RACE reads. The repertoire consists of about 360,000 distinct CDR3 sequences, with about 4.4% occurring once and the leading ten covering over 2%. This sample's time point: patch test 1, 2 weeks after DPC sensitization. Treatment here: therapeutic diphenylcyclopropenone sensitization with weekly scalp DPC. This specimen consisted of whole blood, obtained in connection with sensitization to the hapten diphenylcyclopropenone (DPC). The source of these receptors is a woman between 50 and 59 years old with alopecia areata. Some clones in this sample may be carry-over from other donors' samples.

This chain uses TRBV5-4 with TRBJ2-3; 7 bases align to TRBD1. J gave up 6 bases and V 4 bases, and 17 bases lay outside the gene matches. CDR1 and CDR2 from the germline V gene are SGHNT and YYREEE (reference sequence). The CDR3 is made up of 17 amino acids. The CDR3 sequence: CASSTTGTDAYMDTQYF. The CDR3 nucleotides read TGTGCCAGCAGCACTACCGGGACAGATGCCTATATGGATACGCAGTATTTT.

This clonotype was detected only a few times. The chain recombines TRBV20-1 with TRBJ2-7, with TRBD2 identical over 13 bases. Trimming took 6 bases from V and 2 from J; bases not matched to a gene: 4. Germline V lookup: CDR1 DFQATT, CDR2 SNEGSKA (reference sequence). The CDR3 sequence is 14 residues long. The CDR3 nucleotides are TGCAGTGCGCGACTAGCGGGGGGTACCTACGAGCAGTACTTC. It codes for CSARLAGGTYEQYF.

V usage is TRBV25-1 and J usage is TRBJ2-6, with D perhaps TRBD1 (6 bases). The V gene's germline CDR1 is MGHDK and CDR2 SYGVNS. CDR3 length equals 22 residues. The V gene lost 7 bases and the J gene lost 0 bases, with 31 bases spanning the gap. This chain's CDR3 is CASTLDATTPTGQSSGANVLTF. CDR3 bases: TGTGCCAGCACCCTGGACGCCACCACACCAACCGGACAGAGCTCTGGGGCCAACGTCCTGACTTTC.

This clonotype has more than one count but fewer than ten. This sequence joins TRBV5-1 and TRBJ2-7; D possibly matches TRBD1 or TRBD2 (5 bases each). The CDR3 length is 15 residues. The V and J ends lost 0 bases and 4 bases respectively, with 14 bases between them. Looked up from germline, CDR1 is SGHRS and CDR2 is YFSETQ. The CDR3 is CASSLATGLRYEQYF. In nucleotides, the CDR3 is TGCGCCAGCAGCTTGGCCACGGGGCTTCGATACGAGCAGTACTTC. The whole variable domain, filled in from reference TRBV5-1 and TRBJ2-7, reads KAGVTQTPRYLIKTRGQQVTLSCSPISGHRSVSWYQQTPGQGLQFLFEYFSETQRNKGNFPGRFSGRQFSNSRSEMNVSTLELGDSALYLCASSLATGLRYEQYFGPGTRLTVT.

This clonotype was counted ten times or more. The CDR3 DNA reads TGTGCCAGCAGTGAGAGTACCGGGGAGCTGTTTTTT. Translation gives CASSESTGELFF. This chain connects TRBV2 to TRBJ2-2; no definite D call. The CDR3 is 12 residues long. V dropped 3 bases and J dropped 5 bases, with 4 bases sitting between them. Germline values: CDR1 SNHLY, CDR2 FYNNEI. The full variable domain, with the rest looked up from reference TRBV2 and TRBJ2-2, is EPEVTQTPSHQVTQMGQEVILRCVPISNHLYFYWYRQILGQKVEFLVSFYNNEISEKSEIFDDQFSVERPDGSNFTLKIRSTKLEDSAMYFCASSESTGELFFGEGSRLTVL.

J is TRBJ2-7 and V is TRBV5-1; TRBD2 matches 7 bases. CDR3 length equals 14 residues. Per germline, CDR1 SGHRS and CDR2 YFSETQ. V trimming: 4 bases; J trimming: 7 bases; junction bases outside the gene matches: 11. The DNA for the CDR3 is TGCGCCAGCAGCCAGACTAGCACACCGTGGGAGCAGTACTTC. Translation: CASSQTSTPWEQYF. Looking up the rest from reference TRBV5-1 and TRBJ2-7 gives the full variable domain: KAGVTQTPRYLIKTRGQQVTLSCSPISGHRSVSWYQQTPGQGLQFLFEYFSETQRNKGNFPGRFSGRQFSNSRSEMNVSTLELGDSALYLCASSQTSTPWEQYFGPGTRLTVT.